This T cell receptor beta chain was found in a study of blood T cells in healthy people across ages. Across the whole study: Per two T cells, about one barcoded beta molecule was captured through template switching.

The CDR3 totals 15 residues. Trimming shortened V by 5 bases and J by 1 base, and 14 bases separated the two germline ends. With a J-beta primer mix and a sample-barcoded 5' primer, a second PCR ran 7 to 11 cycles. TCRdb analysed the 5' RACE reads with MiXCR anew, one entry per CDR3 protein. The sample yields about 780,000 distinct CDR3 sequences, about 26% seen once. For every donor, a draw yielded roughly 10 milliliters of peripheral blood. This clonotype was seen many times. These same records also appear under a second study, on T cells of mothers and their children.

V usage is TRBV12-3 or TRBV12-4 and J usage is TRBJ2-5, with D possibly being TRBD2 (7 bases). The sequence derives from a boy aged 10-17 years in good health. The sequenced sample consisted of blood. The chain's CDR3 is CASSPSGDIQETQYF. The CDR3 region has the DNA TGTGCCAGCAGTCCGAGCGGGGACATCCAAGAGACCCAGTACTTC.